The 2 T cell receptor beta chains presented below share a single source sample, sequenced in a study of cytomegalovirus exposure and HLA in healthy donors. Researchers ran the PCR with 60 Vbeta and 13 Jbeta primers. The repertoire was sequenced with immunoSEQ multiplex PCR; TCRdb's copy has only in-frame clones and lacks some. The sample lists tens of thousands of clones, around four fifths occurring once. Sequencing was performed on PBMCs. Source of these receptors: a male donor in good health and CMV-seropositive.

The rearrangement uses TRBV18 and TRBJ2-1; 8 bases match TRBD2. V gave up 6 bases and J gave up 4 bases; unmatched junction bases: 11. Germline-derived CDR1 and CDR2 are KGHSH and LQKENI. This CDR3 is 16 amino acids long. CDR3 region: CASSFPPGLVYNEQFF. DNA of the CDR3: TGTGCCAGCTCCTTTCCGCCGGGACTAGTATACAATGAGCAGTTCTTC.

This rearrangement joins TRBV5-6 to TRBJ2-1, with TRBD1 matching over 9 bases. Germline V lookup: CDR1 SGHDT, CDR2 YYEEEE. The CDR3 extends over 15 amino acids. V trimming: 1 base; J trimming: 4 bases; junction bases outside the gene matches: 3. CDR3 amino acids: CASSLTGGRYNEQFF. CDR3 nucleotides: TGTGCCAGCAGCTTGACAGGGGGCCGTTACAATGAGCAGTTCTTC.